This T cell receptor (beta chain) was captured in a study of blood T cells in healthy people across ages (dated by TCRdb to between 2014 and 2017). At the level of the whole study: In model experiments, template switching captured roughly one uniquely barcoded TCR beta cDNA molecule for every two T cells. The donors were divided into four age groups: young (average around 17 years), middle-aged (under 40), aged (about 60) and long-lived (roughly 82). To avoid experimental bias, donors of different ages were distributed randomly across sequencing lanes. Two additional independent replicas of 1 million unique cDNA reads from the same blood draw were analyzed for two donors (one aged 18 to 30 and one aged 80 or older). Age-related changes in TCR beta repertoire diversity were measured in the study by deep sequencing normalized with unique cDNA molecular identifiers.

What the research found in general, with its limitations: Observed TCR beta diversity per million T cells fell roughly linearly with age, and a significant reduction was already apparent by age around 44. Since profiling was done on bulk unsorted PBMCs, naive and antigen-experienced compartments could not be conclusively compared. Because the CMV infection status of the donors was unknown, age-related changes in expanded clonotypes may potentially have been confounded. Compared with the aged group, more naive CD4+ T cells, fewer expanded clones and increased TCR diversity were shown by the long-lived group, suggesting age selection. A strong correlation was found between observed TCR beta diversity and the percentage of naive T cells measured by flow cytometry. Total diversity estimates from one million sequenced T cells were considered lower bounds and underestimates.

Regarding this clonotype: The clone's antigen remains unknown. Base quality data are lacking; no much larger clone is found one base away.

The method behind the library was 5' RACE. The run used an Illumina HiSeq 2500. A second PCR of roughly 6 to 11 cycles was run with a J-beta primer mix and a sample-barcoded 5' primer. A template-switch 5' adaptor carrying 12 random nucleotides introduced a unique molecular identifier onto each TCR beta cDNA molecule. Each sample yielded at least 3 million CDR3-containing paired-end reads. First-strand cDNA was synthesized from all RNA with the Mint cDNA synthesis kit, primed by a TRBC-specific oligonucleotide. Following uracil-DNA glycosylase treatment, a first 18-cycle PCR with universal primers M1SS and BC2_uni_R was performed on all cDNA. Per the original workflow: Normalization of each sample was performed by random selection of 1 million high-quality reads, each carrying a distinct molecular identifier. Instead of being binned into consensus sequences, reads that shared molecular identifiers were thrown out. MiTCR, with a Q25 quality threshold and the strictest error-elimination algorithm, was used for CDR3 identification, clonotype clustering and error correction. A nonparametric unseen species model using Euler transformation provided a lower-bound estimate of total TCR beta diversity. Clones were called with MiXCR by TCRdb after fastp trimmed the public reads at Q25, and only in-frame beta chains were retained. Here each entry gathers all rows of one CDR3 protein and keeps the most common genes and DNA. Clone size and V and J calls follow TCRdb, not the original study. The sample yields roughly 2 million distinct CDR3 sequences; 49% were counted once. Approximately 2% of the sample belongs to the ten largest clones.

The donors were 40 or so Caucasian individuals from Russia, aged roughly 6 to 100 years, who were systemically healthy. Each donor gave around 9.9 milliliters of peripheral blood, collected into EDTA-treated Vacutainer tubes. PBMCs were isolated by Ficoll-Paque density-gradient centrifugation, with at least 7 million obtained per sample. Total RNA was extracted from PBMCs with Trizol reagent, with at least 6 micrograms obtained per sample. For every donor, an aliquot of PBMCs went through flow cytometry to measure the percentages of naive CD45RAhigh/CD27high T cells. CDR1 SGDLS and CDR2 YYNGEE were looked up in the germline V gene. Compared with germline, V lacks 3 bases and J lacks 6 bases; bases without a gene match: 6. Measured from the cysteine to the phenylalanine, the CDR3 is 15 residues long. Here the CDR3 DNA is all that survives: 45 bases in frame from base 1.

The rearrangement joined TRBV9 to TRBJ2-1, with 10 middle bases fitting TRBD1. Sequenced: blood. This clonotype was obtained from a woman aged 40-49 years in good health. The nucleotide sequence reads as follows: TGTGCCAGCAGCGGGGACAGGGGACGCCTCAATGAGCAGTTCTTC. It specifies CASSGDRGRLNEQFF.